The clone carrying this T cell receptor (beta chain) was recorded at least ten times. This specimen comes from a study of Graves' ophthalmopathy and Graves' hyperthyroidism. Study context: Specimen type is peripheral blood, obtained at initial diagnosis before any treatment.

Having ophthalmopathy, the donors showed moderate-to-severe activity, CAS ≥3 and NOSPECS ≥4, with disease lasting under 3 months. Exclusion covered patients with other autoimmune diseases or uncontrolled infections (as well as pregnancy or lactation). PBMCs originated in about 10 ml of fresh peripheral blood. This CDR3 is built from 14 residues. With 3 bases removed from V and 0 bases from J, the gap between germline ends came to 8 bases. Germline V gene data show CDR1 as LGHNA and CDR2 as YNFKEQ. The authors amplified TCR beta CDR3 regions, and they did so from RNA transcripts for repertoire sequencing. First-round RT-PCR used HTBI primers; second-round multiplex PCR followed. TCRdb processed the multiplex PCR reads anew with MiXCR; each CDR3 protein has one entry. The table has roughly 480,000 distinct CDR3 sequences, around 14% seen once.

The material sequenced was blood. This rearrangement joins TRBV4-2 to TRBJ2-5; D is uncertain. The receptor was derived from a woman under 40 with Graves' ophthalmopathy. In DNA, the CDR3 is TGTGCCAGCAGCCATAGTCTGTACCAAGAGACCCAGTACTTC. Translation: CASSHSLYQETQYF.